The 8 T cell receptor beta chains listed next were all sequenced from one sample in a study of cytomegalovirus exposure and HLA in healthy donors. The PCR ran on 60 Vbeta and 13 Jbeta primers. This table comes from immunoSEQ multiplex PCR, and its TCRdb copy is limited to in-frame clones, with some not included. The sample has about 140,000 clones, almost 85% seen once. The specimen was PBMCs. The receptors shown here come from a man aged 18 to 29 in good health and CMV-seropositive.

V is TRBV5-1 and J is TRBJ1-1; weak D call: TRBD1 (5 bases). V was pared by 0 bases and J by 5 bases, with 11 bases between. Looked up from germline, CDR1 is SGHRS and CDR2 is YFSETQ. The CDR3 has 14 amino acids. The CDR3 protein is CASSLVGGRTEAFF. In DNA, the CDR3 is TGCGCCAGCAGCTTGGTTGGGGGGAGGACTGAAGCTTTCTTT.

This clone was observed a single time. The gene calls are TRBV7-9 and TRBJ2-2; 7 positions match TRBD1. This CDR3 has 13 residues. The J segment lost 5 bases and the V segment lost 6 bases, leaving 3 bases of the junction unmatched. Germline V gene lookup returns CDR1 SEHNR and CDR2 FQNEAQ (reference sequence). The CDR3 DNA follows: TGTGCCAGCAGACCGACAGGGACCGGGGAGCTGTTTTTT. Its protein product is CASRPTGTGELFF. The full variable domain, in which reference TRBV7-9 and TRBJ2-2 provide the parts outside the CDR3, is DTGVSQNPRHKITKRGQNVTFRCDPISEHNRLYWYRQTLGQGPEFLTYFQNEAQLEKSRLLSDRFSAERPKGSFSTLEIQRTEQGDSAMYLCASRPTGTGELFFGEGSRLTVL.

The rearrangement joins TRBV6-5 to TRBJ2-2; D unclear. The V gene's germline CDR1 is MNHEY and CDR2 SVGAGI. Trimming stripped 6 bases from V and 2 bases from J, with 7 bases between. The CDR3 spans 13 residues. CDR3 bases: TGTGCCAGCAGACTCCTTAACACCGGGGAGCTGTTTTTT. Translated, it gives CASRLLNTGELFF.

CDR3 in DNA: TGTGCCACCAGCGGATTGGGAGGACACTACGAGCAGTACTTC. Translated, it gives CATSGLGGHYEQYF. The chain is built from TRBV15 and TRBJ2-7; D possibly corresponds to TRBD2 (6 bases). Trimming cost V 5 bases and J 3 bases, with 14 bases left between them. This CDR3 is built from 14 residues. Germline CDR1 LNHNV, CDR2 YYDKDF (reference sequence).

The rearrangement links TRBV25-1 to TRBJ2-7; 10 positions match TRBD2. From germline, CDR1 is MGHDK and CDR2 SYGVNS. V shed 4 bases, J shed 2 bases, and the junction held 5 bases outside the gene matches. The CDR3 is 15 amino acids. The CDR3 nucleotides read TGTGCCAGCAGTGCTCGCCTAGCGGGAGCCTACGAGCAGTACTTC. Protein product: CASSARLAGAYEQYF.

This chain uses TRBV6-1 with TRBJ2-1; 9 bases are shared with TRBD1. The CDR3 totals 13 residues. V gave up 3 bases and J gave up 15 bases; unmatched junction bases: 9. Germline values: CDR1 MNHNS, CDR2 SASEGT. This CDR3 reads CASSELGQGIWFF. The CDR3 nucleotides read TGTGCCAGCAGTGAGTTGGGACAGGGCATTTGGTTCTTC.

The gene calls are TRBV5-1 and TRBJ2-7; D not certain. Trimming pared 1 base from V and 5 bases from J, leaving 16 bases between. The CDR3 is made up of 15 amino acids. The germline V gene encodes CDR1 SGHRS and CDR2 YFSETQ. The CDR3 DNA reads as TGCGCCAGCAGCTTGACAGAAGGTTTTGGCGACGAGCAGTACTTC. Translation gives CASSLTEGFGDEQYF.

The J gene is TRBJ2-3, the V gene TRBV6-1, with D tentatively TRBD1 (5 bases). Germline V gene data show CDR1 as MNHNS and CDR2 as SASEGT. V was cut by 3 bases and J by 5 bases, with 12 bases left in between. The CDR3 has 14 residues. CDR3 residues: CASSEGLGRDTQYF. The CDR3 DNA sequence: TGTGCCAGCAGTGAGGGGCTGGGAAGAGATACGCAGTATTTT.